This TCR beta chain was identified during a study of T cell responses to AZD1222 COVID-19 vaccine. V was pared by 4 bases and J by 2 bases, with 12 bases between. The CDR3 covers 14 residues. Germline values: CDR1 MGHRA, CDR2 YSYEKL. Only in-frame clones appear in the TCRdb table, and some are missing; sequencing was by immunoSEQ multiplex PCR. The profile shows 98,000 or so clones, 89% of them singletons. The V call is TRBV4-1, the J call TRBJ2-7; D ambiguous. The clonotype originates from an adult in good health. The material was peripheral blood, obtained on day 0 of AZD1222 vaccination. CDR3 bases: TGCGCCAGCAGCCCCCCCAAACACCCCTACGAGCAGTACTTC. Protein sequence: CASSPPKHPYEQYF.